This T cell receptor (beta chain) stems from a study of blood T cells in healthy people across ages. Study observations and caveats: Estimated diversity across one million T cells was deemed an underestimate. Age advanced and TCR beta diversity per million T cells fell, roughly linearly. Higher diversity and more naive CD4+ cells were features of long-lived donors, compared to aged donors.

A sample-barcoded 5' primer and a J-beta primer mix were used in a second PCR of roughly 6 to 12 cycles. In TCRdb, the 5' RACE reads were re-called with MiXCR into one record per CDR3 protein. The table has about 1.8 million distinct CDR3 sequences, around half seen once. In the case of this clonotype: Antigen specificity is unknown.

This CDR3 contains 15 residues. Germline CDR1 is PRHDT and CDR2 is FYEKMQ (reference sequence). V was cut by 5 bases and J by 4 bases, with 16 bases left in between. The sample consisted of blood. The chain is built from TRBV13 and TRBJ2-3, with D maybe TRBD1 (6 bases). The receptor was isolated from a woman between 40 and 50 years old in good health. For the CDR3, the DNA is TGTGCCAGCAGCCGCCAGGACAGCCAACCAGATACGCAGTATTTT. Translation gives CASSRQDSQPDTQYF.